This TCR beta chain was retrieved from a study of T cells in localized non-small cell lung cancer. There are 17 residues in the CDR3. V lost 4 bases, J lost 3 bases, and 12 bases stayed unmatched. Germline CDR1 is SGHRS and CDR2 is YFSETQ. TCRdb keeps only in-frame clones here, not all; method: immunoSEQ multiplex PCR. The sample contains fewer than 50,000 clones, roughly 90% of which appear only once. This chain links TRBV5-1 with TRBJ1-5; 8 nucleotides line up with TRBD1. This TCR came from a male donor older than 55 with stage II lung adenocarcinoma. The sequencing used peripheral blood mononuclear cells, collected before any cancer treatment. The CDR3 loop reads CASSPGPDRGDNQPQHF. CDR3 nucleotide sequence: TGCGCCAGCAGCCCGGGCCCCGACAGGGGTGACAATCAGCCCCAGCATTTT.